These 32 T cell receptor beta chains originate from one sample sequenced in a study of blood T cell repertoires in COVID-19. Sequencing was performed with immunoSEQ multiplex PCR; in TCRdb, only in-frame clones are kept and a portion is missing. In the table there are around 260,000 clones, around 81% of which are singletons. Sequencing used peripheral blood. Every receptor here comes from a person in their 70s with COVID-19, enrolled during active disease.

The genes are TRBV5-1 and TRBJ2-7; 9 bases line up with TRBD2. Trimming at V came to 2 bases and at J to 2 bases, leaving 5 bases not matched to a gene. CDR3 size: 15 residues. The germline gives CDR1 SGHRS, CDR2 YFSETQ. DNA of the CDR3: TGCGCCAGCAGCTTTGCGGCTAGCGGGACCTACGAGCAGTACTTC. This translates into CASSFAASGTYEQYF.

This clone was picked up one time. The CDR3 nucleotides are TGCGCCAGCAGCTTGGCATCAGGGGAAGAGACCCAGTACTTC. Protein sequence: CASSLASGEETQYF. The chain carries TRBV5-1 and TRBJ2-5; D might be TRBD1 (6 bases). This CDR3 comprises 14 residues. With 0 bases removed from V and 3 bases from J, the gap between germline ends came to 9 bases. Germline V gene lookup returns CDR1 SGHRS and CDR2 YFSETQ.

For the CDR3, the DNA is TGTGCCAGCTCCGACCGACAGGGTGGGACAGATACGCAGTATTTT. It codes for CASSDRQGGTDTQYF. This chain uses TRBV18 with TRBJ2-3, with TRBD1 identical over 7 bases. Germline V lookup: CDR1 KGHSH, CDR2 LQKENI. Losses at the gene ends were 6 bases for V and 3 bases for J; bases not matched to a gene: 9. The CDR3 length is 15 residues.

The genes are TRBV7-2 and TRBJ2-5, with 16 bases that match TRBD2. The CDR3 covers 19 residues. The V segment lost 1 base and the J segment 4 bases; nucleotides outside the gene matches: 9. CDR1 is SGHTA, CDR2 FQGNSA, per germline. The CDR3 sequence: CASSLVGRGLAGGTETQYF. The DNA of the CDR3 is TGTGCCAGCAGCTTAGTTGGAAGGGGACTAGCGGGGGGGACAGAGACCCAGTACTTC.

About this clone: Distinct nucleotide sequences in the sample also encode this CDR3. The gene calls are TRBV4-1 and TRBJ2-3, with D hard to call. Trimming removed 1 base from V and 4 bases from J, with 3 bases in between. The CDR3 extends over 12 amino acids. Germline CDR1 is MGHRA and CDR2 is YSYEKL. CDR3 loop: CASSQGPDTQYF. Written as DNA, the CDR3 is TGCGCCAGCAGCCAAGGGCCAGATACGCAGTATTTT.

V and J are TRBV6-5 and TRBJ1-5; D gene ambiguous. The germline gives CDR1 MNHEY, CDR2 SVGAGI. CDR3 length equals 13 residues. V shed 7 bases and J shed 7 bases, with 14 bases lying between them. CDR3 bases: TGTGCCAGCATGACGGTTAGCGGGCAGCCCCAGCATTTT. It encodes CASMTVSGQPQHF.

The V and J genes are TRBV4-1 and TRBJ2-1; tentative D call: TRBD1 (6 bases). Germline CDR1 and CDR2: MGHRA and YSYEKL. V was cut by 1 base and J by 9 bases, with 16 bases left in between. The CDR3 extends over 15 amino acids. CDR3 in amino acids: CASSQVPLGGSEQFF. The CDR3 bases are TGCGCCAGCAGCCAAGTTCCGCTAGGGGGAAGTGAGCAGTTCTTC.

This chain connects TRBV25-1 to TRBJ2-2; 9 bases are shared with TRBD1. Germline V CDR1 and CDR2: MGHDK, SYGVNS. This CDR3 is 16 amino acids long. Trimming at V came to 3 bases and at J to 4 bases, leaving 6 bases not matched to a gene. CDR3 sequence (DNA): TGTGCCAGCAGTGATTCTGGGACAGGGACCACCGGGGAGCTGTTTTTT. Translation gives CASSDSGTGTTGELFF.

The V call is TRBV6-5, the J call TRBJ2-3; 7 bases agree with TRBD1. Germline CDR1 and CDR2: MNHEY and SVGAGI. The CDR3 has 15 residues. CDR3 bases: TGTGCATCTCAGAAGGGGGCCCCTTCCACAGATACGCAGTATTTT. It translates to CASQKGAPSTDTQYF.

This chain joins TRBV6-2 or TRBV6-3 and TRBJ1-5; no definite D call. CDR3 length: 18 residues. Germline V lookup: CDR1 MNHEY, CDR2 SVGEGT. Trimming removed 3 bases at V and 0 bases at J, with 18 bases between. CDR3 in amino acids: CASSYNPWTENSNQPQHF. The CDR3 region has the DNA TGTGCCAGCAGTTATAACCCCTGGACTGAGAATAGCAATCAGCCCCAGCATTTT.

As DNA, the CDR3 is TGTGCCAGCAGCCAAGGGCGGAGGAACAATGAGCAGTTCTTC. It specifies CASSQGRRNNEQFF. The chain employs TRBV3-1 (or the pseudogene TRBV3-2) and TRBJ2-1; weak D call: TRBD2 (5 bases). V lost 1 base and J 5 bases, leaving 9 bases between the germline ends. CDR1 and CDR2 from the germline V gene are LGHDT and YNNKEL (reference sequence). CDR3 length equals 14 residues.

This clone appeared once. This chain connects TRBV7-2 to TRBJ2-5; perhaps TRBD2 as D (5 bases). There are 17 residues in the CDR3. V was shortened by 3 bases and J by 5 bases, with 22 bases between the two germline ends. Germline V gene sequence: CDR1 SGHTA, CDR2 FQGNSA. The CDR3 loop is CASSFTVRASGGETQYF. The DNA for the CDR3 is TGTGCCAGCAGCTTTACGGTCCGAGCGAGCGGAGGTGAGACCCAGTACTTC.

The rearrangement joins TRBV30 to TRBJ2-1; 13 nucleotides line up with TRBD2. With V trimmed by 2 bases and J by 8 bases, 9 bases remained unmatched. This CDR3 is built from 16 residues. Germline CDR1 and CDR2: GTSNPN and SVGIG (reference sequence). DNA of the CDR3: TGTGCCTGGAGTATCGGACTAGCGGGAGTCACCCATGAGCAGTTCTTC. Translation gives CAWSIGLAGVTHEQFF.

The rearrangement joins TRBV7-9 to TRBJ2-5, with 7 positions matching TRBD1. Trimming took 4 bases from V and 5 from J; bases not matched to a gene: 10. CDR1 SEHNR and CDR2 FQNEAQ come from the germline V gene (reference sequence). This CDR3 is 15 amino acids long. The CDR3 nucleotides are TGTGCCAGCAGCTCAAGACAGGGCCGCGTGGAGACCCAGTACTTC. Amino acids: CASSSRQGRVETQYF.

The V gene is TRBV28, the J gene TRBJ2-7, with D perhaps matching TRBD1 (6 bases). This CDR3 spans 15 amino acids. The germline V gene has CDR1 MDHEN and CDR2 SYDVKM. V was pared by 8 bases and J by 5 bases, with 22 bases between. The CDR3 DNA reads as TGTGCCAGCTCATATGCCGGGACACTGGCGAACGAGCAGTACTTC. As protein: CASSYAGTLANEQYF.

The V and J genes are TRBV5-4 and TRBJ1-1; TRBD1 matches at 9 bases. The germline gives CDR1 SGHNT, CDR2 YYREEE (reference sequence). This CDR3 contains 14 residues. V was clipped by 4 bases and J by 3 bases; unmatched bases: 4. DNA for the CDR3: TGTGCCAGCAGCAACCGACAGGGGGACACTGAAGCTTTCTTT. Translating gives CASSNRQGDTEAFF.

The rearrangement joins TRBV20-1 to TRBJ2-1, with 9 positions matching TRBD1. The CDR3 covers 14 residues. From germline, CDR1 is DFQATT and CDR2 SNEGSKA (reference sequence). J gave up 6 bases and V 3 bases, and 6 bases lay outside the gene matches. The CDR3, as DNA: TGCAGTGCTAGTGGGGACAGGGAGGGCAATGAGCAGTTCTTC. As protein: CSASGDREGNEQFF.

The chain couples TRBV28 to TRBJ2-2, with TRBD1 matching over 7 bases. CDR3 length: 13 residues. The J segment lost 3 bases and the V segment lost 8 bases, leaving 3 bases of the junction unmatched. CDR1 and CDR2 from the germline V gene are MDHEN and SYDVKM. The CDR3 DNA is TGTGCCAGCCTCGGACAGGACACCGGGGAGCTGTTTTTT. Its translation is CASLGQDTGELFF.

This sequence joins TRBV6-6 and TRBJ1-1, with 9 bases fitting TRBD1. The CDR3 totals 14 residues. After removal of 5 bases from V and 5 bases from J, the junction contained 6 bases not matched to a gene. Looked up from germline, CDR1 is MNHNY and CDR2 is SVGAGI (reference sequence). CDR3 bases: TGTGCCAGCAGTCCCCGGACAGGGGTAACTGAAGCTTTCTTT. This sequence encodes CASSPRTGVTEAFF.

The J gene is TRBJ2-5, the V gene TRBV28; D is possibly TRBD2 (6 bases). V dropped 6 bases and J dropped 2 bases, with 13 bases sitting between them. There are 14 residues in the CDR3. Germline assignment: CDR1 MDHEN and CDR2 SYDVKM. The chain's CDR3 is CASRVVGGQETQYF. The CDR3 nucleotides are TGTGCCAGCAGGGTAGTGGGGGGACAAGAGACCCAGTACTTC.

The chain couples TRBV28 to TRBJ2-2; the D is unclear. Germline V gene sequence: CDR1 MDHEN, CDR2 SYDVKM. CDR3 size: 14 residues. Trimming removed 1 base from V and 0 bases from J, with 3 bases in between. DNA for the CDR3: TGTGCCAGCAGTTTATTAGCGAACACCGGGGAGCTGTTTTTT. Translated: CASSLLANTGELFF.

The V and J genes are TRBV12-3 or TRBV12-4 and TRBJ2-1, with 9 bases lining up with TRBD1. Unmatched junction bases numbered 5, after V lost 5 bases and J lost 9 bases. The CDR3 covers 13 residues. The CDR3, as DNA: TGTGCCAGCAGTCCGGACAGGGGTGGTGAGCAGTTCTTC. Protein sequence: CASSPDRGGEQFF.

CDR3 coding DNA: TGTGCCAGCAGTGGAACAGGGTTTAATTCACCCCTCCACTTT. Translated, it gives CASSGTGFNSPLHF. The rearrangement links TRBV2 to TRBJ1-6; perhaps TRBD1 as D (6 bases). CDR1 is SNHLY and CDR2 is FYNNEI in the germline V gene. The CDR3 length is 14 residues. V dropped 4 bases and J dropped 6 bases, with 10 bases sitting between them.

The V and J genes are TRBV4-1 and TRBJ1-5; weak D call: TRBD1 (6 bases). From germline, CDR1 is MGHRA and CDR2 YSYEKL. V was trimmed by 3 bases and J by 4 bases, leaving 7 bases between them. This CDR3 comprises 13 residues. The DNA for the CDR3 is TGCGCCAGCAGCCAGGACAGTAATCAGCCCCAGCATTTT. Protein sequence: CASSQDSNQPQHF.

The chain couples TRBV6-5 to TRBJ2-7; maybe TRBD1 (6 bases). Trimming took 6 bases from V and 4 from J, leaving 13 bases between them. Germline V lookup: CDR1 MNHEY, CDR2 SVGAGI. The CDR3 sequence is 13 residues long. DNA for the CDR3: TGTGCCAGCAGCCGACAGGTAAAGTACGAGCAGTACTTC. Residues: CASSRQVKYEQYF.

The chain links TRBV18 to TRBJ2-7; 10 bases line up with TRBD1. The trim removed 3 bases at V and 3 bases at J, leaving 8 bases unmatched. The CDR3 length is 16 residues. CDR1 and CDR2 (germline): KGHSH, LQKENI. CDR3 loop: CASSPRQGAPRYEQYF. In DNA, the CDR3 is TGTGCCAGCTCACCGCGACAGGGGGCGCCGCGCTACGAGCAGTACTTC.

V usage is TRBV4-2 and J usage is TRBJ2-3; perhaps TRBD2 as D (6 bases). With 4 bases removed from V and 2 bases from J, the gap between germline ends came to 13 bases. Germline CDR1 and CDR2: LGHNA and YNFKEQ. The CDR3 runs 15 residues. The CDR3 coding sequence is TGTGCCAGCAGCCGAGCCAGACTAGACACAGATACGCAGTATTTT. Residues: CASSRARLDTDTQYF.

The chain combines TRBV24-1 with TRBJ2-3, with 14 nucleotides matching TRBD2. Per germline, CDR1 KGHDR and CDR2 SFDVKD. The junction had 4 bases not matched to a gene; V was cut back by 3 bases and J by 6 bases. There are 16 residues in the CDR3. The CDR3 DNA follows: TGTGCCACCAGTGATCGACTAGCGGGAGGGCCGGATACGCAGTATTTT. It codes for CATSDRLAGGPDTQYF.

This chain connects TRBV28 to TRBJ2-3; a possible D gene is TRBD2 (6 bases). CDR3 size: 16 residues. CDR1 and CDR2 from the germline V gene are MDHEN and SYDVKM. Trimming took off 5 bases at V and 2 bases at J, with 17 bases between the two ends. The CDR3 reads CASSPGTGGNTDTQYF. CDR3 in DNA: TGTGCCAGCAGTCCAGGGACTGGCGGGAACACAGATACGCAGTATTTT. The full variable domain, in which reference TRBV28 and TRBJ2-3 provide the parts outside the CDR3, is DVKVTQSSRYLVKRTGEKVFLECVQDMDHENMFWYRQDPGLGLRLIYFSYDVKMKEKGDIPEGYSVSREKKERFSLILESASTNQTSMYLCASSPGTGGNTDTQYFGPGTRLTVL.

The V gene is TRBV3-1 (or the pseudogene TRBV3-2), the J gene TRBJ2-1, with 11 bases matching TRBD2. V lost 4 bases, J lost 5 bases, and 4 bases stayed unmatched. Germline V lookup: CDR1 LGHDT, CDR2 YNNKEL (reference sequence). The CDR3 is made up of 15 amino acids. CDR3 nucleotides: TGTGCCAGCAGCCTTCGACTAGCGGGGAACAATGAGCAGTTCTTC. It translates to CASSLRLAGNNEQFF.

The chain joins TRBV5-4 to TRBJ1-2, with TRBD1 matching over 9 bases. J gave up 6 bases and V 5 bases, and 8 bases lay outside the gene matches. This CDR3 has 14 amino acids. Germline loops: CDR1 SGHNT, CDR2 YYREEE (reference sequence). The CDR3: CASSYNRGRDGYTF. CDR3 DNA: TGTGCCAGCAGTTACAACAGGGGGCGGGATGGCTACACCTTC.

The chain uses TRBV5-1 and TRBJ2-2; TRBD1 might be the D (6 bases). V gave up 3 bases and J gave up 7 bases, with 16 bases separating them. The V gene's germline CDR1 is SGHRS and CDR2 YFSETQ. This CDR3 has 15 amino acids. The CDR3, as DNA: TGCGCCAGCAGCTCGGTCCTAACAGGGTACGGGGAGCTGTTTTTT. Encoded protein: CASSSVLTGYGELFF.